This record concerns one TCR beta chain sequence. Other DNA sequences in the same sample also yield this CDR3. The data were taken from a study of cytomegalovirus exposure and HLA in healthy donors. On the study more broadly: Earlier findings included approximately 120 million unique TCR beta sequences obtained from roughly 200 million T cells. Unique TCRs from HLA-typed donors, about 78 million of them, were held in an early data release.

With 60 Vbeta and 13 Jbeta primers, the PCR was carried out. As originally analysed: Some 10 million of the 80 million or so unique TCR beta chains counted in a later analysis were shared. Only in-frame clones appear in the TCRdb table, and some are missing; sequencing was by immunoSEQ multiplex PCR. For V, J and clone size, that table is used; D and trimming come from the DNA. The record lists some 39,000 clones, of which the ten most abundant hold 4%. With 1 base removed from V and 1 base from J, the gap between germline ends came to 9 bases. Looked up from germline, CDR1 is MNHNS and CDR2 is SASEGT. The length of the CDR3 is 15 residues.

The chain couples TRBV6-1 to TRBJ2-3; the D gene is possibly TRBD2 (6 bases). Sample: PBMCs. This sequence originates from a male donor in good health and CMV-seronegative. The CDR3 sequence: CASSEETGGTDTQYF. In DNA, the CDR3 is TGTGCCAGCAGTGAAGAAACGGGGGGCACAGATACGCAGTATTTT.